The clone carrying this TCR beta chain was detected a few times. What it binds is unknown. The second PCR ran roughly 6 to 11 cycles with a sample-barcoded 5' primer and J-beta primers. TCRdb reanalysed the 5' RACE reads using MiXCR and keeps one entry per CDR3 protein. The profile covers some 780,000 distinct CDR3 sequences, with roughly 56% appearing a single time and 20% to 30% taken by the ten largest. V lost 0 bases, J lost 2 bases, and 10 bases lay in between. The CDR3 is 15 amino acids. Germline CDR1 MNHEY, CDR2 SVGAGI. This sample stems from a study of blood T cells in healthy people across ages. Study results and caveats: Possibly, changes in expanded clonotypes were confounded because donor CMV status was unknown. Higher diversity, along with more naive CD4+ cells, distinguished long-lived donors from aged donors.

Russia was home to the donors, healthy Caucasian individuals aged roughly 6 to 100. The V call is TRBV6-5, the J call TRBJ2-5; no reliable D call. Material for sequencing was blood. The receptor was derived from a middle-aged man in good health. Here the CDR3 DNA reads TGTGCCAGCAGTTACTCGAGGCCAGGTCAAGAGACCCAGTACTTC. It translates to CASSYSRPGQETQYF.